These 12 T cell receptor beta chains originate from one sample sequenced in a study of T cells after yellow fever vaccination (dated 2019 in TCRdb). In the paper's terms, the treatment or condition label means: live attenuated yellow fever vaccine strain. Library generation was performed with 5' RACE. The run used an Illumina HiSeq 2500. TCRdb trimmed public reads at Q25 via fastp, called clones via MiXCR and kept in-frame beta chains. Entries are consolidated by CDR3 protein sequence, retaining the most common genes and DNA. The sample table contains about 120,000 distinct CDR3 sequences; only one count was recorded for more than 5.5% of them. Roughly 3% of the sample is taken by the ten largest. Source: CD4+ T cells sorted from PBMCs, taken about 41 days after the first yellow fever vaccination. Every receptor here comes from a man aged 18 to 29 who received the YFV17D yellow fever vaccine.

In this sample, this clonotype turned up many times. V gene TRBV7-2 combines with J gene TRBJ2-3, with 11 bases fitting TRBD2. Germline V gives CDR1 SGHTA, CDR2 FQGNSA. J lost 5 bases, V lost 4 bases, and 5 bases had no gene match. The CDR3 loop spans 15 amino acids. DNA for the CDR3: TGTGCCAGCAGCTATTCTAGCGGGGGGAAAGATACGCAGTATTTT. As protein: CASSYSSGGKDTQYF.

This clonotype was seen at least ten times. For the CDR3, the DNA is TGTGCCAGCAGCCAGACAGGGGGTAATGGCTACACCTTC. The encoded protein is CASSQTGGNGYTF. The rearrangement joins TRBV12-3 or TRBV12-4 to TRBJ1-2, with 9 bases aligning to TRBD1. The CDR3 spans 13 residues. V lost 6 bases, J lost 6 bases, and 5 bases stayed unmatched.

The CDR3 sequence: CASSFDDQETQYF. CDR3 bases: TGTGCCAGCTCGTTCGATGACCAAGAGACCCAGTACTTC. V is TRBV18 and J is TRBJ2-5; unclear D gene. The CDR3 extends over 13 amino acids. The germline V and J ends were trimmed by 6 bases and 0 bases, with 8 bases remaining between them. From germline, CDR1 is KGHSH and CDR2 LQKENI.

Comment on this clonotype: It may be a read error: a sequence one base away is much more abundant. This chain connects TRBV5-1 to TRBJ2-3; 8 nucleotides match TRBD2. Germline values: CDR1 SGHRS, CDR2 YFSETQ. This CDR3 spans 16 amino acids. The DNA of the CDR3 is TGCGCCAGCAGCCCCGGAGCGAGCGGGGGCCGAGATCCGCAGTATTTT. Translating gives CASSPGASGGRDPQYF.

This clonotype was observed at least ten times. This chain links TRBV20-1 with TRBJ2-3, with TRBD1 as a possible D gene (5 bases). V was clipped by 5 bases and J by 6 bases, with 12 bases between them. The CDR3 covers 12 residues. Germline V CDR1 and CDR2: DFQATT, SNEGSKA (reference sequence). The DNA of the CDR3 is TGCAGTGCTCCAGATCAGGGTGATACGCAGTATTTT. Amino acid sequence: CSAPDQGDTQYF.

This clonotype was observed many times. This chain connects TRBV28 to TRBJ2-7; D unresolved. Germline V CDR1 and CDR2: MDHEN, SYDVKM. The ends were cut back, 3 bases at V and 3 bases at J, with 9 bases in the middle. The CDR3 covers 13 residues. The CDR3 here is CASSFGQDYEQYV. The CDR3 DNA is TGTGCCAGCAGTTTCGGCCAGGACTACGAGCAGTACGTC.

This clonotype was found many times. The chain couples TRBV9 to TRBJ1-1; D is unresolved. Per germline, CDR1 SGDLS and CDR2 YYNGEE. This CDR3 is built from 14 residues. The germline V and J ends were trimmed by 4 bases and 1 base, with 11 bases remaining between them. The DNA for the CDR3 is TGTGCCAGCAGCCCCCTGTGGACGAACACTGAAGCTTTCTTT. This codes for CASSPLWTNTEAFF.

This clonotype was detected many times. The V and J genes are TRBV5-1 and TRBJ1-1; 9 nucleotides match TRBD1. The CDR3 totals 15 residues. The V gene's germline CDR1 is SGHRS and CDR2 YFSETQ. The V and J ends lost 2 bases and 5 bases, in that order; junction bases with no gene match: 7. CDR3 region: CASSFTTGGKTEAFF. CDR3 DNA sequence: TGCGCCAGCAGCTTCACGACAGGGGGGAAAACTGAAGCTTTCTTT.

This clonotype was observed at least ten times. V and J are TRBV9 and TRBJ2-1, with 10 bases that match TRBD2. With 0 bases clipped from V and 6 bases from J, the junction kept 3 bases outside the gene matches. CDR1 SGDLS and CDR2 YYNGEE come from the germline V gene. This CDR3 is 15 amino acids long. CDR3 loop: CASSVDPSGSNEQFF. Here the CDR3 DNA reads TGTGCCAGCAGCGTAGACCCTAGCGGGAGCAATGAGCAGTTCTTC.

This clonotype was counted at least ten times. CDR3 DNA: TGTGCCAGCAGCCCCGCCAATGAGCAGTTCTTC. Amino acid sequence: CASSPANEQFF. J is TRBJ2-1 and V is TRBV7-2; D remains unclear. This CDR3 contains 11 residues. The germline V gene encodes CDR1 SGHTA and CDR2 FQGNSA. V lost 5 bases, J lost 6 bases, and 5 bases lay in between.

The chain recombines TRBV7-2 with TRBJ2-7, with D uncertain. This CDR3 has 13 residues. Trimming cost V 5 bases and J 2 bases, with 10 bases left between them. CDR1 and CDR2 (germline): SGHTA, FQGNSA. CDR3 region: CASSTGPTYEQYF. CDR3 coding DNA: TGTGCCAGCAGCACGGGCCCTACCTACGAGCAGTACTTC. Using reference TRBV7-2 and TRBJ2-7 for the parts outside the CDR3, the full variable domain is GAGVSQSPSNKVTEKGKDVELRCDPISGHTALYWYRQSLGQGLEFLIYFQGNSAPDKSGLPSDRFSAERTGGSVSTLTIQRTQQEDSAVYLCASSTGPTYEQYFGPGTRLTVT.

This clonotype occurred many times. This chain joins TRBV5-1 and TRBJ1-6, with D unresolved. Germline values: CDR1 SGHRS, CDR2 YFSETQ. The CDR3 is made up of 16 amino acids. V was trimmed by 3 bases and J by 10 bases, leaving 20 bases between them. CDR3 bases: TGCGCCAGCAGCTACCTCGGGTCCCTGCCTGGGTCACCCCTCCACTTT. This encodes CASSYLGSLPGSPLHF.